Below, 18 T cell receptor beta chains from the same sample are listed, as sequenced in a study of glioma-infiltrating T cells. Amplification of TCR alpha and beta CDR3 regions from RNA used iRepertoire nested multiplex PCR. MiXCR, run by TCRdb on the multiplex PCR reads, gives a single entry per CDR3 protein. Of about 190,000 distinct CDR3 sequences listed, approximately 30% are singletons. Sequencing was carried out using glioma tissue, nonneoplastic brain tissue, or PBMCs (not recorded which). The receptors originated from a human donor with low-grade glioma or glioblastoma, undergoing nonglioma brain surgery, or in good health (not recorded which).

This clonotype was seen a few times. The chain employs TRBV5-4 and TRBJ2-7, with D perhaps TRBD1 or TRBD2 (5 bases each). Looked up from germline, CDR1 is SGHNT and CDR2 is YYREEE (reference sequence). Trimming pared 1 base from V and 4 bases from J, leaving 15 bases between. The CDR3 loop spans 15 amino acids. The CDR3 nucleotides read TGTGCCAGCAGCTTGCTGGGGGATGTAGGGTACGAGCAGTACTTC. Translating gives CASSLLGDVGYEQYF.

This clonotype was seen at least ten times. The chain links TRBV14 to TRBJ2-5, with D maybe TRBD2 (5 bases). V was cut by 0 bases and J by 2 bases, with 7 bases left in between. CDR3 length equals 14 residues. From germline, CDR1 is SGHDN and CDR2 FVKESK. The CDR3 reads CASSQERAQETQYF. Written as DNA, the CDR3 is TGTGCCAGCAGCCAAGAGCGGGCTCAAGAGACCCAGTACTTC.

This clonotype was counted many times. J is TRBJ2-7 and V is TRBV3-1, with TRBD1 matching 7 bases. Germline V gives CDR1 LGHDT, CDR2 YNNKEL (reference sequence). CDR3 length: 14 residues. Trimming removed 4 bases from V and 6 bases from J; junction bases left unmatched: 9. CDR3 amino acids: CASSRDSRRSEQYF. The CDR3 bases are TGTGCCAGCAGCCGGGACAGTCGTCGATCCGAGCAGTACTTC.

V and J are TRBV25-1 and TRBJ2-7; TRBD1 agrees at 7 bases. CDR1 and CDR2 (germline): MGHDK, SYGVNS. With 1 base clipped from V and 6 bases from J, the junction kept 6 bases outside the gene matches. The CDR3 spans 14 residues. CDR3 sequence reads: CASSELRQGREQYF. DNA for the CDR3: TGTGCCAGCAGTGAATTGAGACAGGGACGCGAGCAGTACTTC.

This chain links TRBV12-3 or TRBV12-4 with TRBJ1-5; D is unresolved. The CDR3 consists of 14 residues. The CDR3 is CATRPQSPGQPQHF. DNA for the CDR3: TGTGCAACCCGGCCCCAGTCGCCGGGACAGCCCCAGCATTTT.

To note about this clonotype: A much larger clone is a single base away; this may be a read error. The chain is built from TRBV7-9 and TRBJ2-1; TRBD2 aligns across 14 bases. With 5 bases clipped from V and 4 bases from J, the junction kept 13 bases outside the gene matches. The CDR3 totals 19 residues. Germline assignment: CDR1 SEHNR and CDR2 FQNEAQ (reference sequence). CDR3 in amino acids: CASSPLRLAGGHGYNEQFF. The CDR3 DNA sequence: TGTGCCAGCAGCCCCCTAAGACTAGCGGGAGGGCATGGTTACAATGAGCAGTTCTTC.

Of note for this clonotype: Germline is not matched at one junction end, which may reflect a read error. The chain employs TRBV27 and TRBJ1-5; D is undetermined. This CDR3 is 12 amino acids long. Germline CDR1 reads MNHEY; CDR2 reads SMNVEV (reference sequence). CDR3 nucleotides: TGTGCCCGCAGTTTATTGGGTCCGACCCAGAATTTT. This codes for CARSLLGPTQNF.

With regard to this clonotype: Germline is not matched at one junction end, which may reflect a read error. V usage is TRBV29-1 and J usage is TRBJ2-1; TRBD2 is a possible D gene (6 bases). In germline, CDR1 is SQVTM, CDR2 ANQGSEA. The CDR3 consists of 15 residues. The CDR3 DNA is TGCAGCGTTGAAGGCGGGGAGAGCTCCTACAATGAGCAGTCCTTC. Protein sequence: CSVEGGESSYNEQSF.

In this sample, this clonotype turned up once. The junction and the germline gene differ at one end; a read error may be behind it. CDR3: CASSYSGQGQETQHF. In DNA form, the CDR3 reads TGTGCCAGCAGTTATTCGGGACAGGGCCAAGAGACCCAGCACTTC. The gene calls are TRBV12-3 or TRBV12-4 and TRBJ2-5; 9 bases are shared with TRBD1. The CDR3 is made up of 15 amino acids.

This clonotype has a count of ten or more. The rearrangement uses TRBV20-1 and TRBJ2-1; no definite D call. Trimming stripped 4 bases from V and 3 bases from J, with 4 bases between. This CDR3 region has 11 residues. CDR1 is DFQATT, CDR2 SNEGSKA, per germline (reference sequence). Here the CDR3 reads CSANNYNEQFF. In DNA, the CDR3 is TGCAGTGCTAATAACTACAATGAGCAGTTCTTC.

About this clonotype: Compared with germline, one end of the junction differs, possibly owing to a read error. The chain is built from TRBV5-1 and TRBJ1-2; possible D gene TRBD1, 6 bases. The CDR3 has 12 amino acids. Germline CDR1 is SGHRS and CDR2 is YFSETQ. The CDR3 loop is CASSLGERTASF. CDR3 nucleotide sequence: TGCGCCAGCAGCTTAGGGGAGAGGACAGCGAGCTTC. Combining the CDR3 with reference TRBV5-1 and TRBJ1-2 gives the whole variable domain KAGVTQTPRYLIKTRGQQVTLSCSPISGHRSVSWYQQTPGQGLQFLFEYFSETQRNKGNFPGRFSGRQFSNSRSEMNVSTLELGDSALYLCASSLGERTASFGSGTRLTVV.

As concerns this clonotype: A much larger clone is a single base away; this may be a read error. The chain carries TRBV19 and TRBJ2-7; D is possibly TRBD2 (6 bases). This CDR3 is built from 14 residues. Trimming cost V 5 bases and J 5 bases, with 16 bases left between them. Germline V gene sequence: CDR1 LNHDA, CDR2 SQIVND (reference sequence). CDR3 bases: TGTGCCAGTAGTGCGGGACCGCCGGTGGACGAGCAGTACTTC. It yields the protein CASSAGPPVDEQYF.

This clonotype showed up many times. V and J are TRBV3-1 and TRBJ1-2, with D possibly being TRBD1 (5 bases). The CDR3 contains 13 residues. V gave up 4 bases and J gave up 3 bases, with 9 bases separating them. Germline values: CDR1 LGHDT, CDR2 YNNKEL (reference sequence). In DNA, the CDR3 is TGTGCCAGCAGCCTTCGACAGCACTATGGCTACACCTTC. Protein: CASSLRQHYGYTF.

A remark on this clonotype: One end of the junction varies from germline; a read error may be responsible. V gene TRBV20-1 combines with J gene TRBJ2-7, with a possible D match to TRBD2 (5 bases). Germline lookup yields CDR1 DFQATT and CDR2 SNEGSKA (reference sequence). This CDR3 comprises 12 residues. The CDR3 region is CSDRVSGYEKYF. CDR3 nucleotides: TGCAGTGATAGAGTGAGCGGTTACGAGAAGTACTTC.

This clonotype was found many times. This chain joins TRBV20-1 and TRBJ2-1; 9 bases are shared with TRBD2. The CDR3 contains 13 residues. Germline CDR1 and CDR2: DFQATT and SNEGSKA (reference sequence). Losses at the gene ends were 1 base for V and 8 bases for J; bases not matched to a gene: 3. CDR3 residues: CSARGRGGYEQFF. The CDR3 nucleotides read TGCAGTGCTAGAGGGCGGGGGGGGTATGAGCAGTTCTTC.

In regard to this clonotype: This may be a read error, as it is one base from a much larger clone. The conserved phenylalanine or tryptophan is not found at the CDR3 terminus, so this likely reflects a read error. The chain combines TRBV5-4 with TRBJ1-4, with D maybe TRBD1 (6 bases). The germline V gene has CDR1 SGHNT and CDR2 YYREEE (reference sequence). Trimming stripped 0 bases from V and 8 bases from J, with 11 bases between. The CDR3 runs to 14 residues. The CDR3 nucleotides are TGTGCCAGCAGCTTGGACAGGGCAAGGGAAAAACTGTTTTCT. Its protein product is CASSLDRAREKLFS.

This clonotype showed up many times. The chain uses TRBV6-1 and TRBJ2-2; 9 nucleotides match TRBD2. The CDR3 extends over 17 amino acids. Germline CDR1 and CDR2: MNHNS and SASEGT. V shed 7 bases, J shed 5 bases, and the junction held 14 bases outside the gene matches. CDR3 in DNA: TGTGCCAGCACCTTTTACGTGGGACTAGCAGGAACCGGGGAGCTGTTTTTT. This codes for CASTFYVGLAGTGELFF.

There are a few counts of this clonotype. V gene TRBV29-1 combines with J gene TRBJ1-5, with 9 nucleotides matching TRBD1. The germline V gene encodes CDR1 SQVTM and CDR2 ANQGSEA. V lost 6 bases to trimming and J lost 7 bases; unmatched junction nucleotides: 4. CDR3 length: 12 amino acids. The CDR3 coding sequence is TGCAGCGTGAAGACAGGGGGGCAGCCCCAGCATTTT. It is translated as CSVKTGGQPQHF.